A single sample gave rise to the 13 T cell receptor beta chains below, sequenced in a study of blood T cell repertoires in COVID-19. The method was immunoSEQ multiplex PCR; TCRdb's version includes in-frame clones alone and lacks a portion of them. Counted here are some 190,000 clones, around 80% occurring once; the ten biggest clones make up about an eighth. Sequencing was carried out using PBMCs or T cells enriched from blood (not recorded which). All receptors come from a man in his fifties or sixties who had been exposed to COVID-19.

The gene calls are TRBV11-2 and TRBJ2-1; TRBD2 matches at 10 bases. Germline lookup yields CDR1 SGHAT and CDR2 FQNNGV. This CDR3 region has 17 residues. The ends lost 4 bases at V and 2 bases at J; junction bases unmatched: 8. The CDR3 DNA reads as TGTGCCAGCAGCTCGACTAGACTAGCGGGTACCTACAATGAGCAGTTCTTC. Residues: CASSSTRLAGTYNEQFF.

The chain recombines TRBV28 with TRBJ2-7, with D perhaps TRBD2 (6 bases). V lost 2 bases and J lost 0, with 11 bases in between. The CDR3 has 15 residues. The germline gives CDR1 MDHEN, CDR2 SYDVKM. CDR3 amino acids: CASSLGGRFSYEQYF. Here the CDR3 DNA reads TGTGCCAGCAGTTTAGGGGGGAGGTTCTCCTACGAGCAGTACTTC.

The rearrangement links TRBV7-9 to TRBJ2-7, with 12 nucleotides matching TRBD1. The germline V gene has CDR1 SEHNR and CDR2 FQNEAQ (reference sequence). V gave up 5 bases and J gave up 1 base; unmatched junction bases: 6. The CDR3 runs 16 residues. The CDR3 bases are TGTGCCAGCAGCGACCGGGACAGGGGGCGTTCCTACGAGCAGTACTTC. Its protein product is CASSDRDRGRSYEQYF.

The chain couples TRBV27 to TRBJ2-2, with 14 bases that match TRBD2. The V segment lost 6 bases and the J segment 4 bases; nucleotides outside the gene matches: 4. Germline CDR1 reads MNHEY; CDR2 reads SMNVEV (reference sequence). The CDR3 has 16 residues. CDR3 nucleotides: TGTGCCAGCAGCAGACTAGCGGGAGGGGGCACCGGGGAGCTGTTTTTT. This encodes CASSRLAGGGTGELFF.

The chain's CDR3 is CASGSRDRALETQYF. In DNA, the CDR3 is TGTGCCAGTGGGTCCCGGGACAGGGCCCTAGAGACCCAGTACTTC. The V call is TRBV19, the J call TRBJ2-5; 9 bases are shared with TRBD1. Losses at the gene ends were 8 bases for V and 4 bases for J; bases not matched to a gene: 11. This CDR3 contains 15 residues. Per germline, CDR1 LNHDA and CDR2 SQIVND (reference sequence). Combining the CDR3 with reference TRBV19 and TRBJ2-5 gives the whole variable domain DGGITQSPKYLFRKEGQNVTLSCEQNLNHDAMYWYRQDPGQGLRLIYYSQIVNDFQKGDIAEGYSVSREKKESFPLTVTSAQKNPTAFYLCASGSRDRALETQYFGPGTRLLVL.

With respect to this clone: Other nucleotide sequences from this sample produce the same CDR3. This chain links TRBV5-4 with TRBJ2-7, with a weak D call TRBD2 (6 bases). The CDR3 extends over 14 amino acids. Trimming removed 0 bases at V and 0 bases at J, with 7 bases between. Germline values: CDR1 SGHNT, CDR2 YYREEE (reference sequence). CDR3 nucleotides: TGTGCCAGCAGCTTGGCCGGGGGCTCCTACGAGCAGTACTTC. Its protein product is CASSLAGGSYEQYF.

This chain joins TRBV29-1 and TRBJ2-5; a weak D match, TRBD2 (5 bases). Trimming pared 4 bases from V and 3 bases from J, leaving 12 bases between. Germline lookup yields CDR1 SQVTM and CDR2 ANQGSEA. The CDR3 is made up of 13 amino acids. The CDR3 DNA sequence: TGCAGCGTTGTACCCGGGATGGAAGAGACCCAGTACTTC. Its protein is CSVVPGMEETQYF.

This chain links TRBV15 with TRBJ2-7; D may be TRBD2 (5 bases). Germline loops: CDR1 LNHNV, CDR2 YYDKDF (reference sequence). This CDR3 comprises 14 residues. V shed 0 bases and J shed 6 bases, with 12 bases lying between them. The CDR3 reads CATSREKVAGEQYF. CDR3 nucleotides: TGTGCCACCAGCAGAGAAAAGGTCGCGGGCGAGCAGTACTTC. The whole variable domain, filled in from reference TRBV15 and TRBJ2-7, reads DAMVIQNPRYQVTQFGKPVTLSCSQTLNHNVMYWYQQKSSQAPKLLFHYYDKDFNNEADTPDNFQSRRPNTSFCFLDIRSPGLGDTAMYLCATSREKVAGEQYFGPGTRLTVT.

The J gene is TRBJ1-2, the V gene TRBV19; D not certain. Germline CDR1 LNHDA, CDR2 SQIVND (reference sequence). The CDR3 sequence is 13 residues long. Trimming left V 8 bases short and J 7 bases short, with 17 bases between. The CDR3 region is CASHREGMAGYTF. CDR3 DNA: TGTGCCAGTCATAGGGAGGGAATGGCTGGCTACACCTTC.

V is TRBV20-1 and J is TRBJ2-7; unclear D gene. The length of the CDR3 is 14 residues. Germline assignment: CDR1 DFQATT and CDR2 SNEGSKA (reference sequence). Trimming removed 3 bases at V and 3 bases at J, with 15 bases between. CDR3 nucleotide sequence: TGCAGTGCTAGTGAGGCTCCTGTTGTCTACGAGCAGTACTTC. Its protein product is CSASEAPVVYEQYF.

The chain has TRBV19 and TRBJ2-1; maybe TRBD2 (5 bases). The V and J ends lost 5 bases and 0 bases respectively, with 11 bases between them. Germline V gene sequence: CDR1 LNHDA, CDR2 SQIVND (reference sequence). The CDR3 extends over 15 amino acids. CDR3 in amino acids: CASSEERDSYNEQFF. In DNA, the CDR3 is TGTGCCAGTAGTGAGGAACGGGACTCCTACAATGAGCAGTTCTTC.

This clone occurred a few times. The chain employs TRBV6-2 or TRBV6-3 and TRBJ2-7; D might be TRBD2 (7 bases). The CDR3 runs to 15 residues. The V end lost 2 bases, the J end lost 3 bases, and 14 bases lay between the germline ends. Germline V lookup: CDR1 MNHEY, CDR2 SVGEGT. The CDR3 spells CASSYGGAFVYEQYF. The CDR3, as DNA: TGTGCCAGCAGTTACGGGGGGGCGTTTGTCTACGAGCAGTACTTC.

This clone was seen a few times. This chain joins TRBV4-1 and TRBJ1-6, with D perhaps matching TRBD1 (5 bases). CDR3 size: 15 residues. V was pared by 1 base and J by 7 bases, with 11 bases between. Germline assignment: CDR1 MGHRA and CDR2 YSYEKL. Here the CDR3 reads CASSQGQLVNSPLHF. The CDR3 DNA follows: TGCGCCAGCAGCCAAGGACAGCTAGTAAATTCACCCCTCCACTTT.